This entry lists 2 T cell receptor beta chains sequenced from one sample in a study of T cell responses to AZD1222 COVID-19 vaccine (dated by TCRdb to 2020 to 2023). The time point label, as the study defines it: baseline before first vaccination. Taken with the paper, the label for treatment or condition translates to: meningococcal conjugate vaccine given as trial control. Receptor libraries were prepared by the immunoSEQ multiplex PCR assay. TCRdb's version of the immuneACCESS table is confined to in-frame rearrangements and falls short of the full clone set. An unresolved V gene accounts for under half of the shortfall where checked; the remainder is of unknown origin. The sample has over 150,000 clones on record, 70% to 90% of them singletons. The ten most abundant clones make up roughly 5.8% of the sample. The source was peripheral blood, collected on day 0 of MenACWY control vaccination. Receptors were obtained from an adult in good health.

The chain carries TRBV29-1 and TRBJ2-4; 9 bases align to TRBD1. The length of the CDR3 is 12 residues. Germline V gene lookup returns CDR1 SQVTM and CDR2 ANQGSEA. The junction had 5 bases not matched to a gene; V was cut back by 6 bases and J by 8 bases. The CDR3 loop reads CSVIQGADIQYF. CDR3 coding DNA: TGCAGCGTCATACAGGGGGCGGACATTCAGTACTTC.

The V and J genes are TRBV7-2 and TRBJ1-2; no reliable D call. The CDR3 consists of 14 residues. CDR1 is SGHTA and CDR2 is FQGNSA in the germline V gene. The germline V and J ends were trimmed by 4 bases and 4 bases, with 13 bases remaining between them. The CDR3 coding sequence is TGTGCCAGCAGCTCCGTCCGGGGTAGCTATGGCTACACCTTC. Translating it yields CASSSVRGSYGYTF. The whole variable domain, remainder taken from reference TRBV7-2 and TRBJ1-2, is GAGVSQSPSNKVTEKGKDVELRCDPISGHTALYWYRQSLGQGLEFLIYFQGNSAPDKSGLPSDRFSAERTGGSVSTLTIQRTQQEDSAVYLCASSSVRGSYGYTFGSGTRLTVV.